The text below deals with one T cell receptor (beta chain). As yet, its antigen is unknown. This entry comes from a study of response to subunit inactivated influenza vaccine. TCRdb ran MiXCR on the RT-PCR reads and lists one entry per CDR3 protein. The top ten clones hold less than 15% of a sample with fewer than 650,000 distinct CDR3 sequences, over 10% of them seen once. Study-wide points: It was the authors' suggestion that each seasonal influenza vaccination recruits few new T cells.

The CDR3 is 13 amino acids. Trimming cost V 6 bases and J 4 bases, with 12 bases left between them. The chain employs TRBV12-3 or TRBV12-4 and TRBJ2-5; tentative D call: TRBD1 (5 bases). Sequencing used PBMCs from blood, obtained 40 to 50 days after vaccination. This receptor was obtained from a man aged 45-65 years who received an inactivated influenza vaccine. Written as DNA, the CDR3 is TGTGCCAGCAGAAAATCTAGGGGAGAGACCCAGTACTTC. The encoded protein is CASRKSRGETQYF.